Presented here are 8 T cell receptor beta chains from one specimen sequenced in a study of T cell clonotyping in hematopoietic cell transplantation. TCRdb keeps only in-frame clones here, not all; method: immunoSEQ multiplex PCR. The repertoire holds 7,000 to 9,000 clones, with around 87% as singletons. This specimen was PBMCs, taken 100 days after allogeneic stem cell transplant. The receptors were gathered from a male patient aged 45 to 59 who had an allogeneic stem cell transplant from a related donor, so the T cells may come from the graft donor. Some clones in this sample may be carry-over from other donors' samples.

The chain is built from TRBV30 and TRBJ2-1; 8 bases line up with TRBD2. The germline CDR1 and CDR2 sequences are GTSNPN and SVGIG (reference sequence). J gave up 3 bases and V 1 base, and 11 bases lay outside the gene matches. CDR3 size: 17 residues. The CDR3: CAWSAGGGPGHYNEQFF. The CDR3 nucleotides read TGTGCCTGGAGTGCCGGCGGGGGGCCCGGTCACTACAATGAGCAGTTCTTC.

This sequence joins TRBV29-1 and TRBJ2-3; no clear D gene. Looked up from germline, CDR1 is SQVTM and CDR2 is ANQGSEA. There are 12 residues in the CDR3. With 2 bases removed from V and 4 bases from J, the gap between germline ends came to 7 bases. The CDR3 region has the DNA TGCAGCGTTGAATGGGCCCCAGATACGCAGTATTTT. This sequence encodes CSVEWAPDTQYF.

This chain joins TRBV30 and TRBJ1-1; D might be TRBD1 (5 bases). Germline V gives CDR1 GTSNPN, CDR2 SVGIG (reference sequence). V was pared by 2 bases and J by 6 bases, with 13 bases between. The CDR3 covers 13 residues. This CDR3 reads CAWSKGLEAEAFF. Here the CDR3 DNA reads TGTGCCTGGAGTAAGGGACTGGAAGCTGAAGCTTTCTTT.

J is TRBJ1-1 and V is TRBV2; perhaps TRBD1 as D (6 bases). Looked up from germline, CDR1 is SNHLY and CDR2 is FYNNEI. The CDR3 length is 13 residues. The V end lost 3 bases, the J end lost 7 bases, and 12 bases lay between the germline ends. The CDR3 spells CASSDMRGSEAFF. In DNA form, the CDR3 reads TGTGCCAGCAGTGATATGAGGGGGAGTGAAGCTTTCTTT.

Remarks on this clone: A much larger clone is a single base away; this may be a read error. The chain employs TRBV29-1 and TRBJ2-2; D is unclear. This CDR3 is built from 12 residues. Trimming took 7 bases from V and 3 from J, leaving 9 bases between them. The germline gives CDR1 SQVTM, CDR2 ANQGSEA. CDR3 protein: CSAPVDTGELFF. The CDR3 DNA reads as TGCAGCGCTCCAGTAGACACCGGGGAGCTGTTTTTT.

The V gene is TRBV28, the J gene TRBJ2-2; TRBD2 matches 9 bases. V trimming: 4 bases; J trimming: 1 base; junction bases outside the gene matches: 4. Germline values: CDR1 MDHEN, CDR2 SYDVKM. This CDR3 is 16 amino acids long. CDR3 in amino acids: CASSSGLARNTGELFF. CDR3 nucleotides: TGTGCCAGCAGTTCCGGACTAGCGAGGAACACCGGGGAGCTGTTTTTT.

The J gene is TRBJ2-1, the V gene TRBV14; TRBD2 matches at 9 bases. V trimming: 1 base; J trimming: 8 bases; junction bases outside the gene matches: 9. CDR1 is SGHDN and CDR2 is FVKESK in the germline V gene. The CDR3 is 16 residues long. CDR3 bases: TGTGCCAGCAGCCAAGGATCTGGCGGGGGGGCAGATGAGCAGTTCTTC. This translates into CASSQGSGGGADEQFF.

The chain joins TRBV30 to TRBJ1-1; D gene ambiguous. Per germline, CDR1 GTSNPN and CDR2 SVGIG (reference sequence). This CDR3 region has 13 residues. Trimming stripped 3 bases from V and 1 base from J, with 9 bases between. The CDR3 DNA is TGTGCCTGGAGCATAAGCCCGAACACTGAAGCTTTCTTT. Residues: CAWSISPNTEAFF.